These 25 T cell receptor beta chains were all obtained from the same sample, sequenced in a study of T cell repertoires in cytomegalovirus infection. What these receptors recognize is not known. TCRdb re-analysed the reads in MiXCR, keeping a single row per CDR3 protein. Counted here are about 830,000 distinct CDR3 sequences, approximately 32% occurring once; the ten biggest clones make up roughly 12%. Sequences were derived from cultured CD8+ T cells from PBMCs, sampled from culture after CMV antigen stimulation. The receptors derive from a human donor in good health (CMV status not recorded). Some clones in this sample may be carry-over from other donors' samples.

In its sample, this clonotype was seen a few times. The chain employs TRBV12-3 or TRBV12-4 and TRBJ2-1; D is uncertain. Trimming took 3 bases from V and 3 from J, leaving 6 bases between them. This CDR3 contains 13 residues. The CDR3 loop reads CASSFAFYNEQFF. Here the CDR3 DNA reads TGTGCCAGCAGTTTTGCGTTCTACAATGAGCAGTTCTTC.

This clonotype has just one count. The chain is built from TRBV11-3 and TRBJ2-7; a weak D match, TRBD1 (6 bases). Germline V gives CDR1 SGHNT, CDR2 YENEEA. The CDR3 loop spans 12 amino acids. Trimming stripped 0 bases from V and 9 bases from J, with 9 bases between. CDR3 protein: CASSLDGGAQYF. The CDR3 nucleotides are TGTGCCAGCAGCTTAGATGGGGGCGCGCAGTACTTC. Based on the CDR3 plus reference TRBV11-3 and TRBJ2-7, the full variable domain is EAGVVQSPRYKIIEKKQPVAFWCNPISGHNTLYWYLQNLGQGPELLIRYENEEAVDDSQLPKDRFSAERLKGVDSTLKIQPAELGDSAVYLCASSLDGGAQYFGPGTRLTVT.

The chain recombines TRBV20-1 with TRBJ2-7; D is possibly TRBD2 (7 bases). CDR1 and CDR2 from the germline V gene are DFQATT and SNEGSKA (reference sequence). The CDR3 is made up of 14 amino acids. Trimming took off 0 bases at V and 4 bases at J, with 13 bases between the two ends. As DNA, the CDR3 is TGCAGTGCTAGAGATCGCGGGGGCGGGTACGAGCAGTACTTC. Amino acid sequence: CSARDRGGGYEQYF.

The CDR3 DNA sequence: TGCGCCAGCAGCCAAGATTCTAGCGGGGACTACACAGATACGCAGTATTTT. Protein product: CASSQDSSGDYTDTQYF. The J gene is TRBJ2-3, the V gene TRBV4-1; 9 positions agree with TRBD2. The junction had 6 bases not matched to a gene; V was cut back by 0 bases and J by 2 bases. The V gene's germline CDR1 is MGHRA and CDR2 YSYEKL. The CDR3 runs to 17 residues.

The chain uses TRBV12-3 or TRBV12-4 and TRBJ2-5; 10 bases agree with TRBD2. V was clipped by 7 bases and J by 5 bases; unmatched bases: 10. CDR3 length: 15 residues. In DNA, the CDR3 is TGTGCCAGCATCCTCCAAGCGGGGGGGCTGGAGACCCAGTACTTC. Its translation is CASILQAGGLETQYF.

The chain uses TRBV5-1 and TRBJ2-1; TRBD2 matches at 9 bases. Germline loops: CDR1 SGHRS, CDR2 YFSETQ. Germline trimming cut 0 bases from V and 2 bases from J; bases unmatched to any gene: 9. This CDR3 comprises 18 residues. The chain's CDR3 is CASSLAEGSGGPYNEQFF. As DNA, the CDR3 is TGCGCCAGCAGCTTGGCCGAAGGTAGCGGGGGCCCCTACAATGAGCAGTTCTTC.

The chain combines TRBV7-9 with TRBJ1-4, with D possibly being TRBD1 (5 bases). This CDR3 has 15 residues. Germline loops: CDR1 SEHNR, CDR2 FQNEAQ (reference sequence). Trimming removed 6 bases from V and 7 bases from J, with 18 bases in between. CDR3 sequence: CASSPSPQGGEKLFF. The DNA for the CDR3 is TGTGCCAGCAGTCCCTCTCCTCAGGGCGGTGAAAAACTGTTTTTT.

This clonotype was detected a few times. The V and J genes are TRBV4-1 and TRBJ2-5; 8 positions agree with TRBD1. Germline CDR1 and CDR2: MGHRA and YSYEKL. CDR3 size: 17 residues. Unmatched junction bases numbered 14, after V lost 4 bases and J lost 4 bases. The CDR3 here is CASSPQPRTGHAETQYF. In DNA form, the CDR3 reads TGCGCCAGCAGCCCCCAACCGAGGACAGGGCACGCAGAGACCCAGTACTTC.

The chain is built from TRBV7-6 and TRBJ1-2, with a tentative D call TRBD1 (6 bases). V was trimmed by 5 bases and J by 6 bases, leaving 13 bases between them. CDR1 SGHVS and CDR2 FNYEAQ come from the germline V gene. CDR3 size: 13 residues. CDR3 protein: CASSGAGAHGYTF. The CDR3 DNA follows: TGTGCCAGCAGCGGCGCGGGGGCGCATGGCTACACCTTC.

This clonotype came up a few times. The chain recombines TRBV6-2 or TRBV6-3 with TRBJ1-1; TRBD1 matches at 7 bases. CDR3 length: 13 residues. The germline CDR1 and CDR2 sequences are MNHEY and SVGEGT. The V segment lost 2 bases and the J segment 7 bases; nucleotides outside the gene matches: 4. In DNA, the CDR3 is TGTGCCAGCAGTTACCGGGGACAGATTGAAGCTTTCTTT. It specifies CASSYRGQIEAFF.

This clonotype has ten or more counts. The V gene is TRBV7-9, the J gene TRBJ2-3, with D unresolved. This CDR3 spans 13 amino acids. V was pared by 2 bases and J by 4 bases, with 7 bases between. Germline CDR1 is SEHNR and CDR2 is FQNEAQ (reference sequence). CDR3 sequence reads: CASSLIPPDTQYF. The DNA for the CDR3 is TGTGCCAGCAGCTTAATCCCGCCAGATACGCAGTATTTT.

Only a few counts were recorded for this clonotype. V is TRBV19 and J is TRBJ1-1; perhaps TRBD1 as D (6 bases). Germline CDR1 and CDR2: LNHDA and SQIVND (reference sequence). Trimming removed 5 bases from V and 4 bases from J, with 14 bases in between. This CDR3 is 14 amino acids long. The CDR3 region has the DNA TGTGCCAGTAGTGTTAGGGGGGCGAGCACTGAAGCTTTCTTT. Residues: CASSVRGASTEAFF.

The chain's CDR3 is CASTSMPRGYTEAFF. The CDR3 DNA sequence: TGTGCCAGCACTTCAATGCCCAGGGGCTACACTGAAGCTTTCTTT. The rearrangement uses TRBV6-5 and TRBJ1-1; possibly TRBD1 for D (6 bases). The CDR3 contains 15 residues. Germline V gene data show CDR1 as MNHEY and CDR2 as SVGAGI. V gave up 7 bases and J gave up 3 bases, with 18 bases separating them.

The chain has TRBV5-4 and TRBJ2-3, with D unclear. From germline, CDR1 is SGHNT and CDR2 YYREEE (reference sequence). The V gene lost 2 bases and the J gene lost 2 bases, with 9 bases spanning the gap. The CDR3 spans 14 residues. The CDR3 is CASSFQADTDTQYF. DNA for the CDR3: TGTGCCAGCAGCTTTCAGGCGGACACAGATACGCAGTATTTT. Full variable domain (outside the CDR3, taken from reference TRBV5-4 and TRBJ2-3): ETGVTQSPTHLIKTRGQQVTLRCSSQSGHNTVSWYQQALGQGPQFIFQYYREEENGRGNFPPRFSGLQFPNYSSELNVNALELDDSALYLCASSFQADTDTQYFGPGTRLTVL.

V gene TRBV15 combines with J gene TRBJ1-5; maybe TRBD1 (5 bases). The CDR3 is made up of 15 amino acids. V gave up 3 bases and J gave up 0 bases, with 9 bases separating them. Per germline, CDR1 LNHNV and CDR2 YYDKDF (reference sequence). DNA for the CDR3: TGTGCCACCAGCAGGGACAAATATAGCAATCAGCCCCAGCATTTT. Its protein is CATSRDKYSNQPQHF.

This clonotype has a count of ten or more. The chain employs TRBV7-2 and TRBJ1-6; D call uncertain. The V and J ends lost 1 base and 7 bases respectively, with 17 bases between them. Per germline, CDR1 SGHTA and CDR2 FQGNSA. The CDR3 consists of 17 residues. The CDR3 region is CASSLVPAMRINSPLHF. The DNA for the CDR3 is TGTGCCAGCAGCTTAGTCCCGGCTATGCGGATAAATTCACCCCTCCACTTT.

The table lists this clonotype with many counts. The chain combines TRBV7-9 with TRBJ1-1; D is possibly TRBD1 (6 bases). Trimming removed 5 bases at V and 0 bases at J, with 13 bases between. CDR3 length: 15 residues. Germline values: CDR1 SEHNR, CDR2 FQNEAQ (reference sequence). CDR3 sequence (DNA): TGTGCCAGCAGCCTAGGGGGAAGGTTGAACACTGAAGCTTTCTTT. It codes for CASSLGGRLNTEAFF.

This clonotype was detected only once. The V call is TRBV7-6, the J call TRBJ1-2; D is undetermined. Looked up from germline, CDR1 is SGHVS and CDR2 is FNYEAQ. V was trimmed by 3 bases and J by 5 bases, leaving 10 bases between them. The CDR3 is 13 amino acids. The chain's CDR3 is CASSFDEGYGYTF. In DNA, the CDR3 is TGTGCCAGCAGCTTCGATGAGGGATATGGCTACACCTTC.

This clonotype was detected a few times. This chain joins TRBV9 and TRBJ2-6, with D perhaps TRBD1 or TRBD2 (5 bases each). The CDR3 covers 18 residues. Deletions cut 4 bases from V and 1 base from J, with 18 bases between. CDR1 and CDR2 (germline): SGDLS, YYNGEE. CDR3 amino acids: CASSHYGAGPSGANVLTF. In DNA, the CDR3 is TGTGCCAGCAGCCACTACGGGGCAGGCCCTTCTGGGGCCAACGTCCTGACTTTC. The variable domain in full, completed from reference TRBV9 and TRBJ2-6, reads DSGVTQTPKHLITATGQRVTLRCSPRSGDLSVYWYQQSLDQGLQFLIQYYNGEERAKGNILERFSAQQFPDLHSELNLSSLELGDSALYFCASSHYGAGPSGANVLTFGAGSRLTVL.

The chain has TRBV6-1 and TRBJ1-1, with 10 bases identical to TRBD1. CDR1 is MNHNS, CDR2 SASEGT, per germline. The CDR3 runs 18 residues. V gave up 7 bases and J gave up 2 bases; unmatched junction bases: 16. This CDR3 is CASTLFPGDRGFNTEAFF. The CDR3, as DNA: TGTGCCAGCACCCTTTTTCCCGGGGACAGGGGTTTCAACACTGAAGCTTTCTTT.

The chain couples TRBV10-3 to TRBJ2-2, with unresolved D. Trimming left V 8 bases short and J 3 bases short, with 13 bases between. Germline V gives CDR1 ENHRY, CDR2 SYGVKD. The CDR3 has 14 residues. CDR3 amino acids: CAIPGVLDTGELFF. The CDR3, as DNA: TGTGCCATCCCCGGAGTGTTGGACACCGGGGAGCTGTTTTTT.

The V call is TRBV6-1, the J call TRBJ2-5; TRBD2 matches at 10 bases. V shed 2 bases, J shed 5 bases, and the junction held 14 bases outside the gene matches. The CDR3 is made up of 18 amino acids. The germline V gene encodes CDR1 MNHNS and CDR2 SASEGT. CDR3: CASSELASGGLTRETQYF. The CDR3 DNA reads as TGTGCCAGCAGTGAATTAGCTAGCGGGGGCCTAACTCGGGAGACCCAGTACTTC.

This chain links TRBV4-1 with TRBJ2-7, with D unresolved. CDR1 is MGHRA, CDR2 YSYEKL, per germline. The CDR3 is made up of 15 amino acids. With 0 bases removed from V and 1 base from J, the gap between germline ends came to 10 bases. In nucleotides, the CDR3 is TGCGCCAGCAGCCAAGAGTGGACGCCTTCCTACGAGCAGTACGTC. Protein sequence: CASSQEWTPSYEQYV.

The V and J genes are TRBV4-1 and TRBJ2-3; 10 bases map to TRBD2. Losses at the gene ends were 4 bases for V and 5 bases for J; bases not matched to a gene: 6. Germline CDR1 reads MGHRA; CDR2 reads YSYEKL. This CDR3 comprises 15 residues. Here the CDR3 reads CASSRGLALRDTQYF. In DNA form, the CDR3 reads TGCGCCAGCAGCCGGGGACTAGCGTTGAGAGATACGCAGTATTTT.

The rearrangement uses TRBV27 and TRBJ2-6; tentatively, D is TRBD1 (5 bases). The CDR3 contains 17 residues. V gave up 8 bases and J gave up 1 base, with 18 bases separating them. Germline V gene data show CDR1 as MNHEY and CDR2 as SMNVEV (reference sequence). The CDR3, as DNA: TGTGCCAGCGCTGGGGCAGATCCTTTTTCTGGGGCCAACGTCCTGACTTTC. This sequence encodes CASAGADPFSGANVLTF.